Listed below are T cell receptor beta chains from one sample, sequenced in a study of blood T cell repertoires in COVID-19. The protocol was immunoSEQ multiplex PCR, while the TCRdb copy is restricted to in-frame clones and leaves out a portion. The data hold 200,000 to 300,000 clones, with more than 80% observed a single time. Sequenced input: peripheral blood. Receptor source: a human donor in a cohort sampled during active COVID-19. Both conserved end residues are part of each CDR3. Each record gives: V gene, J gene, CDR3 protein.

v_call: TRBV5-6; j_call: TRBJ1-5; cdr3_aa: CASSLEGGSQPQHF
v_call: TRBV3-1/TRBV3-2; j_call: TRBJ2-2; cdr3_aa: CASSLQGTANTGELFF
v_call: TRBV12-5; j_call: TRBJ1-2; cdr3_aa: CASGFYFSTRPNTSSNYGYTF
v_call: TRBV19; j_call: TRBJ1-6; cdr3_aa: CASSEGTGGHSPLHF
v_call: TRBV7-2; j_call: TRBJ2-5; cdr3_aa: CASSLVGTGGETQYF
v_call: TRBV3-1/TRBV3-2; j_call: TRBJ1-1; cdr3_aa: CASSQDWDRGRTEAFF
v_call: TRBV19; j_call: TRBJ1-3; cdr3_aa: CASSRAASSGNTIYF
v_call: TRBV10-2; j_call: TRBJ1-2; cdr3_aa: CASRPTGGNYGYTF
v_call: TRBV12-5; j_call: TRBJ2-1; cdr3_aa: CASGLSFGTDRGNEQFF
v_call: TRBV5-6; j_call: TRBJ2-7; cdr3_aa: CASSTAYEQYF
v_call: TRBV10-3; j_call: TRBJ2-7; cdr3_aa: CAISGNVAGRYEQYF
v_call: TRBV29-1; j_call: TRBJ2-7; cdr3_aa: CSAAGTGEWGEQYF
v_call: TRBV3-1/TRBV3-2; j_call: TRBJ1-5; cdr3_aa: CASSLGQGSNQPQHF
v_call: TRBV7-6; j_call: TRBJ1-1; cdr3_aa: CASSLGTGVGDTEAFF
v_call: TRBV13; j_call: TRBJ2-1; cdr3_aa: CASSLVRSSYNEQFF
v_call: TRBV19; j_call: TRBJ2-1; cdr3_aa: CASSIVGSGEQFF
v_call: TRBV27; j_call: TRBJ1-1; cdr3_aa: CASSLSPRTGVDTEAFF
v_call: TRBV5-6; j_call: TRBJ2-3; cdr3_aa: CASSSSGGARDTQYF
v_call: TRBV7-9; j_call: TRBJ1-1; cdr3_aa: CASTQGSGTEAFF
v_call: TRBV6-5; j_call: TRBJ2-7; cdr3_aa: CASSSQADYSYEQYF
v_call: TRBV28; j_call: TRBJ2-3; cdr3_aa: CASSPGDSTDTQYF
v_call: TRBV7-2; j_call: TRBJ2-1; cdr3_aa: CASSSRLAEYYNEQFF
v_call: TRBV19; j_call: TRBJ2-5; cdr3_aa: CASSIRQVGETQYF
v_call: TRBV9; j_call: TRBJ1-1; cdr3_aa: CASSVTANTEAFF
v_call: TRBV3-1/TRBV3-2; j_call: TRBJ1-5; cdr3_aa: CASSLRGSNQPQHF
v_call: TRBV7-3; j_call: TRBJ1-3; cdr3_aa: CASSLTGSGGSGNTIYF
v_call: TRBV5-1; j_call: TRBJ2-3; cdr3_aa: CASSWGTLAGAFTDTQYF
v_call: TRBV3-1/TRBV3-2; j_call: TRBJ1-4; cdr3_aa: CASSQREPEKLFF
v_call: TRBV10-3; j_call: TRBJ1-3; cdr3_aa: CAITGQGRDTIYF
v_call: TRBV7-2; j_call: TRBJ2-5; cdr3_aa: CASSSGTKETQYF
v_call: TRBV10-3; j_call: TRBJ1-2; cdr3_aa: CAIGTGAGGYTF
v_call: TRBV5-5; j_call: TRBJ1-1; cdr3_aa: CASSRTTGAEAFF
v_call: TRBV19; j_call: TRBJ2-7; cdr3_aa: CASSPRQDPEQYF
v_call: TRBV10-3; j_call: TRBJ2-2; cdr3_aa: CATLAGAGTGELFF
v_call: TRBV5-4; j_call: TRBJ2-7; cdr3_aa: CASSLLRGTSGSYEQYF
v_call: TRBV10-3; j_call: TRBJ1-6; cdr3_aa: CAISERVGGLSSYNSPLHF
v_call: TRBV5-1; j_call: TRBJ2-1; cdr3_aa: CASSYSQAVQFF
v_call: TRBV5-1; j_call: TRBJ2-1; cdr3_aa: CASSDRQGSYNEQFF
v_call: TRBV18; j_call: TRBJ2-1; cdr3_aa: CASSPNGQYNEQFF
v_call: TRBV6-5; j_call: TRBJ2-5; cdr3_aa: CASSRGGAQETQYF
v_call: TRBV5-5; j_call: TRBJ2-5; cdr3_aa: CASSPNGDGSETQYF
v_call: TRBV15; j_call: TRBJ2-5; cdr3_aa: CATSRDAGGRETQYF
v_call: TRBV3-1/TRBV3-2; j_call: TRBJ2-2; cdr3_aa: CASSQGLAYTGELFF
v_call: TRBV30; j_call: TRBJ1-2; cdr3_aa: CAWSVGRGLYGYTF
v_call: TRBV28; j_call: TRBJ2-1; cdr3_aa: CASSDSGVPYNEQFF
v_call: TRBV24-1; j_call: TRBJ1-1; cdr3_aa: CATSDGQSMNTEAFF
v_call: TRBV12-3/TRBV12-4; j_call: TRBJ1-1; cdr3_aa: CASSLGGVEAFF
v_call: TRBV2; j_call: TRBJ2-3; cdr3_aa: CASSAGTSDTDTQYF
v_call: TRBV20-1; j_call: TRBJ2-1; cdr3_aa: CSASPSGGRYNEQFF